The rows below give T cell receptor beta chains drawn from one sample of a study of post-analysis software for immune sequencing data. One entry per CDR3 protein, called by TCRdb with MiXCR from the PCR reads. The sample records just over 250,000 distinct CDR3 sequences, 36% being singletons. The sequencing input was blood. These receptors were collected from a girl aged 5-17 years with multiple sclerosis. The CDR3 runs from the conserved cysteine through the conserved F or W. A D gene is named only where the DNA matches it firmly. Some rows mark clone size as missing; the rest say once, few, many or name a class of expanded clone.

V,J,size,D,DNA,CDR3
TRBV4-1,TRBJ1-2,-,-,TGCGCCAGCAGCCAAGATGTCGCCTATGGCTACACCTTC,CASSQDVAYGYTF
TRBV4-1,TRBJ2-7,-,-,TGCGCCAGCAGCCAAACAGGGTGGGAGACCCGGTACTTC,CASSQTGWETRYF
TRBV9,TRBJ2-1,many,TRBD2,TGTGCCAGCAGCGCGAATTGGGCGGGGGGCAACAATGAGCAGTTCTTC,CASSANWAGGNNEQFF
TRBV5-1,TRBJ2-2,-,-,TGCGCCAGCAGCTTGGTGGTGATAGGGAACACCGGGGAGCTGTTTTTT,CASSLVVIGNTGELFF
TRBV7-7,TRBJ2-3,many,-,-,CASSSSGPPDTQYF
TRBV29-1,TRBJ2-3,many,-,TGCAGCGTTGGGACCCCTCTGACAGATACGCAGTATTTT,CSVGTPLTDTQYF
TRBV5-6,TRBJ2-1,-,TRBD2,TGTGCCAGCAGCCGGTGGACTAGCGGGAGAGTCGGGAATGAGCAGTTCTTC,CASSRWTSGRVGNEQFF
TRBV20-1,TRBJ1-2,many,-,TGCAGTATTCCGACAGGTGATGGCTACACCTTC,CSIPTGDGYTF
TRBV19,TRBJ1-5,once,TRBD1,TGTGCCAGTAGTGGGACAGGGGCCCAGAATCAGCCCCAGCATTTT,CASSGTGAQNQPQHF
TRBV6-6,TRBJ2-5,-,-,TGTGCCAGCACTACGGGGGAAGCGAGGGGAGAGACCCAGTACTTC,CASTTGEARGETQYF
TRBV7-9,TRBJ1-2,many,TRBD1,TGTGCCAGCAGCTCGACAGGGCTCTTCTATGGCTACACCTTC,CASSSTGLFYGYTF
TRBV20-1,TRBJ1-1,-,-,TGCAGTGCTAGTCCGTCCGAGGGGTGGACTTTCTTT,CSASPSEGWTFF
TRBV6-1,TRBJ1-1,many,-,TGTGCCAGCAGTGAAGTTGACAGAAGGACTGAAGCTTTCTTT,CASSEVDRRTEAFF
TRBV11-2,TRBJ1-5,many,TRBD1,TGTGCCAGCAGCCCCGACAGGGACCTAAATCAGCCCCAGCATTTT,CASSPDRDLNQPQHF
TRBV4-3,TRBJ1-2,-,-,TGCGCCAGCAGCCAAGACAACGGAGCTAACTATGGCCACACCTTC,CASSQDNGANYGHTF
TRBV6-1,TRBJ2-1,many,-,TGTGCCAGCCAAACGACAAGGGGAGGGGGCAATGAGCAGTTCTTC,CASQTTRGGGNEQFF
TRBV20-1,TRBJ2-7,-,TRBD2,TGCAGTGCTAGCCAGCGGGAGTACGAGCAGTACTTC,CSASQREYEQYF
TRBV15,TRBJ2-5,-,-,TGTGCCCTCATCCCATGGGAGCAGTACTTC,CALIPWEQYF
TRBV20-1,TRBJ2-5,few,-,TGCAGTGCTAGAGGAGGGGCAAAGACCCAGTACTTC,CSARGGAKTQYF
TRBV4-1,TRBJ2-7,-,TRBD2,TGCGCCAGCAGCCAAGGGGTAGCGGGGCCCAATTACGAGCAGTACTTC,CASSQGVAGPNYEQYF
TRBV29-1,TRBJ2-1,many,-,TGCAGCGTTGATGGGGGGACGACGAATGAGCAGTTCTTC,CSVDGGTTNEQFF
TRBV5-1,TRBJ2-3,once,TRBD2,TGCGCCAGCAGCCCGGGACTAGTATCAGATACGCAGTATTTT,CASSPGLVSDTQYF
TRBV5-5,TRBJ2-7,-,-,TGTGCCAGCAGCTTACAGATCTACGAGCAGTACTTC,CASSLQIYEQYF
TRBV3-1,TRBJ1-1,-,-,TGTGCCAGCAGCCAAGATCGTAGTGAAGCTTTCTTT,CASSQDRSEAFF
TRBV5-1,TRBJ2-7,-,-,TGCGCCAGCAGCTTGGGGTCCCTTTACAGTAACTCCTACGAGCAGTACTTC,CASSLGSLYSNSYEQYF
TRBV4-1,TRBJ2-2,-,-,TGCGCCAGCAGCCAAGATCCGGGCGGGGTGGACTCGGCGAACACCGGGGAGCTGTTTTTT,CASSQDPGGVDSANTGELFF